This T cell receptor (beta chain) was sequenced for a study of shared clonotypes between healthy human individuals. Findings and caveats of the study: Though the depth was large, rarefaction showed that sorted-subset sequencing was incomplete.

As for this clone: Its antigen is not identified.

Subsets obtained from CD4+ cells comprised CD45RA+ naive and CD45RA-negative memory cells. The CDR3 runs 14 residues. CDR1 is SGHNT and CDR2 is YYREEE in the germline V gene (reference sequence). The germline V and J ends were trimmed by 4 bases and 0 bases, with 10 bases remaining between them. Profiled with immunoSEQ multiplex PCR; TCRdb holds only in-frame clones, not every one. Here the sample spans roughly 640,000 clones, more than 95% being singletons. This chain links TRBV5-4 with TRBJ2-5; D ambiguous. The source of this sequence is a woman under 40 in good health. The source material was naive CD4+ T cells sorted from blood. As for subset: CD45RA+ positively selected. This CDR3 reads CASSPRGDQETQYF. The CDR3 DNA follows: TGTGCCAGCAGCCCCCGAGGCGACCAAGAGACCCAGTACTTC.